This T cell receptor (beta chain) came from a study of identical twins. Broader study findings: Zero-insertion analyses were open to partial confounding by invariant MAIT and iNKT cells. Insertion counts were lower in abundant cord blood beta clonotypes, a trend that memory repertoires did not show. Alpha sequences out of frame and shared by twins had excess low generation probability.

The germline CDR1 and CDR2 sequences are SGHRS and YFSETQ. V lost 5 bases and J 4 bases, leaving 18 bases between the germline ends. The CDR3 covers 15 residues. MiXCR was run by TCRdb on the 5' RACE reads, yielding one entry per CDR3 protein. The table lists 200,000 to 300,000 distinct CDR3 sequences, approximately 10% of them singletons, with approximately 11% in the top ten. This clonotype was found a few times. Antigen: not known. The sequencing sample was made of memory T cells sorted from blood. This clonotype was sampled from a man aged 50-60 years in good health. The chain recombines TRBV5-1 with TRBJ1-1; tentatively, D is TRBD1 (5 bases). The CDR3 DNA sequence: TGCGCCAGCAGAGGGACTGGACCTGCGGTCACTGAAGCTTTCTTT. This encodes CASRGTGPAVTEAFF.